The clone carrying this T cell receptor beta chain was detected a few times. Its matching antigen is unknown. CDR3 length: 17 residues. The V gene's germline CDR1 is SGHRS and CDR2 YFSETQ. The V and J ends lost 1 base and 0 bases respectively, with 14 bases between them. This record belongs to a study of response to subunit inactivated influenza vaccine. The study, taken as a whole, reports: Researchers suggested that each seasonal influenza vaccination recruits few new T cells.

TCRdb re-called the RT-PCR reads through MiXCR, storing one row per CDR3 protein. This repertoire shows 750,000 to 850,000 distinct CDR3 sequences, 15% to 20% found once; its top ten account for roughly a tenth. The J gene is TRBJ2-1, the V gene TRBV5-1; D might be TRBD2 (5 bases). The sample in question was PBMCs from blood, obtained roughly 5 days after vaccination. The sequence was collected from a man aged 50 to 59 who received an inactivated influenza vaccine. The CDR3 reads CASSLNPSLSSYNEQFF. The CDR3 region has the DNA TGCGCCAGCAGCTTGAATCCTAGCCTCAGCTCCTACAATGAGCAGTTCTTC.